This T cell receptor beta chain was retrieved from a study of T cell responses to AZD1222 COVID-19 vaccine. Sequenced by immunoSEQ multiplex PCR; TCRdb stores in-frame clones only, minus some. This sample has 130,000 to 150,000 clones, with less than 95% found just once. Here the sequenced sample was peripheral blood, taken on day 0 of AZD1222 vaccination. The TCR comes from an adult in good health.

The CDR3, as DNA: TGCAGCGTTGGGACCGGCTTGGGAGGGCATGAAAAACTGTTTTTT. Translated: CSVGTGLGGHEKLFF. The chain couples TRBV29-1 to TRBJ1-4, with D uncertain. Germline V CDR1 and CDR2: SQVTM, ANQGSEA. This CDR3 contains 15 residues. The V end lost 4 bases, the J end lost 6 bases, and 18 bases lay between the germline ends.